This is a list of T cell receptor beta chains from one sample in a study of T cells in localized non-small cell lung cancer. Sequencing was performed with immunoSEQ multiplex PCR; in TCRdb, only in-frame clones are kept and a portion is missing. The profile shows tens of thousands of clones, approximately 91% of them singletons. The sequencing used peripheral blood, collected before any cancer treatment. The receptors originated from a man aged 40 to 70 with stage I squamous cell lung carcinoma. Both conserved end residues are part of each CDR3. A D gene is named only where the DNA matches it firmly. The listing skips clone size in some rows; elsewhere it reads once, few, many or a size class.

-	TRBJ1-3	-	TRBV10-3	TGTGCCATCAGTGAACGATCAACTTACTCTGGAAACACCATATATTTT	CAISERSTYSGNTIYF
-	TRBJ2-3	-	TRBV4-1	TGCGCCAGCAGCCAAGATTCAATGAATACGCAGTATTTT	CASSQDSMNTQYF
-	TRBJ2-1	-	TRBV5-1	TGCGCCAGCAGCTTGGGGGGCGGGATGTACAATGAGCAGTTCTTC	CASSLGGGMYNEQFF
-	TRBJ2-7	TRBD1	TRBV28	TGTGCCAGCGGACAGGTTACGGGGGAGCAGTACTTC	CASGQVTGEQYF
once	TRBJ2-7	-	TRBV6-1	TGTGCCAGCAGTGAGGGAATGCAGAGCTCCTACGAGCAGTACTTC	CASSEGMQSSYEQYF
once	TRBJ2-3	-	TRBV29-1	TGCAGCGTTGTATCAGATACGCAGTATTTT	CSVVSDTQYF
-	TRBJ1-1	-	TRBV29-1	TGCAGCGTTGTGGGTTCTGACGGTTGGAACACTGAAGCTTTCTTT	CSVVGSDGWNTEAFF
-	TRBJ1-1	-	TRBV12-5	TGTGCTTGTGGTTTGGGGGGGACCGGGGCAAGGGGAGCTGAAGCTTTCTTT	CACGLGGTGARGAEAFF
once	TRBJ1-1	-	TRBV7-8	TGTGCCAGCAGTCCGTTTTTGCGGGATAACACTGAAGCTTTCTTT	CASSPFLRDNTEAFF
-	TRBJ1-4	-	TRBV28	TGTGCCAGCATGAGTAGCAGAAGCAATGAAAAACTGTTTTTT	CASMSSRSNEKLFF
once	TRBJ2-7	TRBD2	TRBV28	TGTGCCAGCAGCTGGGCGGGGGGTGACTACGAGCAGTACTTC	CASSWAGGDYEQYF
-	TRBJ1-1	TRBD1	TRBV2	TGTGCCAGCAATCGAGGGGGCAGGAACACTGAAGCTTTCTTT	CASNRGGRNTEAFF
-	TRBJ2-5	-	TRBV5-1	TGCGCCAGCAGCTTGGAGGGGGGAGAGACCCAGTACTTC	CASSLEGGETQYF